The source of this TCR beta chain is a study of control samples from healthy donors and cancer patients. The protocol was immunoSEQ multiplex PCR, while the TCRdb copy is restricted to in-frame clones and leaves out a portion. The data show some 140,000 clones, roughly nine tenths seen once. The length of the CDR3 is 15 residues. Germline V lookup: CDR1 LGHDT, CDR2 YNNKEL (reference sequence). The V gene lost 4 bases and the J gene lost 4 bases, with 14 bases spanning the gap. The V and J genes are TRBV3-1 (or the pseudogene TRBV3-2) and TRBJ2-1, with D possibly called TRBD1 or TRBD2 (5 bases each). The sequence came from a man in his forties or fifties with head and neck cancer. What was sequenced was PBMCs. CDR3 sequence reads: CASSLSGTLYNEQFF. CDR3 sequence (DNA): TGTGCCAGCAGCCTGTCCGGGACGTTGTACAATGAGCAGTTCTTC.